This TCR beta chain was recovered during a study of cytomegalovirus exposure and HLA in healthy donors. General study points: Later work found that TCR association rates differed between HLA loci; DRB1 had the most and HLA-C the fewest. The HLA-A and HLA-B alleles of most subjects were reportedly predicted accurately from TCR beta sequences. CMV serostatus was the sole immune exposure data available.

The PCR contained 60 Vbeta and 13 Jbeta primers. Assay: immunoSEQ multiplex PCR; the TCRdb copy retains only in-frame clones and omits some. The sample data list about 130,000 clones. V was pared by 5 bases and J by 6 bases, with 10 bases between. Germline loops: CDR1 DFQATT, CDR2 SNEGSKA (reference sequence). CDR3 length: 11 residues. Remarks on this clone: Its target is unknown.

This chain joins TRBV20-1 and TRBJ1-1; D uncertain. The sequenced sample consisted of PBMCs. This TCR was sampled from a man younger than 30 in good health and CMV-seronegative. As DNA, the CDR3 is TGCAGTGCTTCTCCCTCAGCTGAAGCTTTCTTT. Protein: CSASPSAEAFF.